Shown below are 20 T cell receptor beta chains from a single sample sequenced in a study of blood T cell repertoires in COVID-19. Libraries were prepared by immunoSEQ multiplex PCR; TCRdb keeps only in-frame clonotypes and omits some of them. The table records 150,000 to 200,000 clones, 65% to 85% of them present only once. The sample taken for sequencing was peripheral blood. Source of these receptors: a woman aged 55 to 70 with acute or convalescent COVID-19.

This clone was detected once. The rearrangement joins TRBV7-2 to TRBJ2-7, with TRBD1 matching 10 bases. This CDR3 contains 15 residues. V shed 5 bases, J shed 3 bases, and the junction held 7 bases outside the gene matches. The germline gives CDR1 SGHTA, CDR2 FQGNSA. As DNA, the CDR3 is TGTGCCAGCAGCGCGACAGGGGGCGGATTCTACGAGCAGTACTTC. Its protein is CASSATGGGFYEQYF. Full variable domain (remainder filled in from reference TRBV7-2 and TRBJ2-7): GAGVSQSPSNKVTEKGKDVELRCDPISGHTALYWYRQSLGQGLEFLIYFQGNSAPDKSGLPSDRFSAERTGGSVSTLTIQRTQQEDSAVYLCASSATGGGFYEQYFGPGTRLTVT.

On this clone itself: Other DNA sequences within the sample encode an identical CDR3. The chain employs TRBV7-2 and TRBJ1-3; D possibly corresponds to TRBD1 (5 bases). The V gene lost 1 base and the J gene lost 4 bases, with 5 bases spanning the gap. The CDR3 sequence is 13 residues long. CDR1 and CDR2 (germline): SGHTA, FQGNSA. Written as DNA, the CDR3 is TGTGCCAGCAGCTTAGACAGGGGAAACACCATATATTTT. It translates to CASSLDRGNTIYF.

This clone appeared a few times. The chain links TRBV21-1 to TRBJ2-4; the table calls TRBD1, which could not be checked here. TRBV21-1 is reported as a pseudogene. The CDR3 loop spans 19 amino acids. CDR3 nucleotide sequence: TGTGCCAGCAGCCCCCCGGGACAGGGGCCGTTGATAGCCAAAAACATTCAGTACTTC. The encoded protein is CASSPPGQGPLIAKNIQYF.

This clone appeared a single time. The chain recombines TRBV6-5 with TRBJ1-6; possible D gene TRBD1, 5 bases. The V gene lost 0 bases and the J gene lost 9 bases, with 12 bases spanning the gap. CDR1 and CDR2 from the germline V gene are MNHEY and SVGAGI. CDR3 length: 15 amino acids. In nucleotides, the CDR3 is TGTGCCAGCAGTTACTCGTGGGGCAGAATTTCACCCCTCCACTTT. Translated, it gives CASSYSWGRISPLHF.

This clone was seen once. In nucleotides, the CDR3 is TGTGCCAGCAGGCAGAGCGGGGGCACAGATACGCAGTATTTT. Translated, it gives CASRQSGGTDTQYF. V is TRBV2 and J is TRBJ2-3, with 7 bases lining up with TRBD2. CDR1 and CDR2 from the germline V gene are SNHLY and FYNNEI. V shed 6 bases, J shed 1 base, and the junction held 4 bases outside the gene matches. CDR3 length: 14 residues. Full variable domain (remainder filled in from reference TRBV2 and TRBJ2-3): EPEVTQTPSHQVTQMGQEVILRCVPISNHLYFYWYRQILGQKVEFLVSFYNNEISEKSEIFDDQFSVERPDGSNFTLKIRSTKLEDSAMYFCASRQSGGTDTQYFGPGTRLTVL.

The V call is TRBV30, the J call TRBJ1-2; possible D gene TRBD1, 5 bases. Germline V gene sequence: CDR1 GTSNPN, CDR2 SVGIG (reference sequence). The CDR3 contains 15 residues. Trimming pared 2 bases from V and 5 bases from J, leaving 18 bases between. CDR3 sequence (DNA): TGTGCCTGGAGTCTCCGGGGGAGTGGTGTTTATGGCTACACCTTC. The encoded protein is CAWSLRGSGVYGYTF.

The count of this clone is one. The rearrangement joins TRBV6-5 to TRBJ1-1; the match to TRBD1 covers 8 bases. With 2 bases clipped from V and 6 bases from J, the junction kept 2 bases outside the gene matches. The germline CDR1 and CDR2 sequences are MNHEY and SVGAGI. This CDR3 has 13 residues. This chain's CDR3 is CASSYPGGPEAFF. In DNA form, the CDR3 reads TGTGCCAGCAGTTACCCAGGGGGCCCTGAAGCTTTCTTT.

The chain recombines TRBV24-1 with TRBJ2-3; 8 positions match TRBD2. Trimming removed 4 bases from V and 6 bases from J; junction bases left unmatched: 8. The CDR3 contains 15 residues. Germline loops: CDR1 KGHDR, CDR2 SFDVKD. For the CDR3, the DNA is TGTGCCACCAGTGAGGGAGGGACTAGTTTGGATACGCAGTATTTT. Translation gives CATSEGGTSLDTQYF.

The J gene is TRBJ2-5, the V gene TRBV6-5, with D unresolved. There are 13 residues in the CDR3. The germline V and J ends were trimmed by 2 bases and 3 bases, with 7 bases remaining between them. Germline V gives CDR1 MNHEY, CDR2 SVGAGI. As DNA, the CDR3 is TGTGCCAGCAGTTACAGTCGAGAAGAGACCCAGTACTTC. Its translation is CASSYSREETQYF.

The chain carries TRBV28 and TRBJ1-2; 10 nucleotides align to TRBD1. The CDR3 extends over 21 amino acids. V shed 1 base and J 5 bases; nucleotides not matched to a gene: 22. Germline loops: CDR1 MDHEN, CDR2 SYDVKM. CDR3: CASSLSTGRFGTGVSFYGYTF. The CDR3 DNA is TGTGCCAGCAGTTTATCGACAGGGCGCTTCGGGACAGGGGTGTCCTTTTATGGCTACACCTTC.

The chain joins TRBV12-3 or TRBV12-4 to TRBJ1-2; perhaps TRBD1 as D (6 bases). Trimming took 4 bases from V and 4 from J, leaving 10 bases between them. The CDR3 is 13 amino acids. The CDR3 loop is CASSSGRGYGYTF. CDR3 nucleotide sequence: TGTGCCAGCAGTTCTGGCAGGGGCTATGGCTACACCTTC.

For the CDR3, the DNA is TGCGCCAGCAGCCAAGAAACCGGGACAGACTATGGCTACACCTTC. Protein product: CASSQETGTDYGYTF. This rearrangement joins TRBV4-1 to TRBJ1-2, with 7 bases fitting TRBD1. Looked up from germline, CDR1 is MGHRA and CDR2 is YSYEKL. The CDR3 sequence is 15 residues long. The junction had 4 bases not matched to a gene; V was cut back by 0 bases and J by 3 bases.

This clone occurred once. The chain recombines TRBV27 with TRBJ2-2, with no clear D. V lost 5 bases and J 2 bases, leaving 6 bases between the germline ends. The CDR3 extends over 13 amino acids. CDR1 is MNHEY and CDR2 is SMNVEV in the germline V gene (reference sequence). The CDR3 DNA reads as TGTGCCAGCAGTCTATTAAACACCGGGGAGCTGTTTTTT. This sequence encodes CASSLLNTGELFF.

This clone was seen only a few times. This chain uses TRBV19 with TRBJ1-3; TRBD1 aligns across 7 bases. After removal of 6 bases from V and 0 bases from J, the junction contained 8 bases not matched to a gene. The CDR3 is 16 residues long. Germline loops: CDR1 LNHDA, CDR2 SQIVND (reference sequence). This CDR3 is CASRIWDSNSGNTIYF. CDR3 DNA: TGTGCCAGTAGGATATGGGACAGCAACTCTGGAAACACCATATATTTT.

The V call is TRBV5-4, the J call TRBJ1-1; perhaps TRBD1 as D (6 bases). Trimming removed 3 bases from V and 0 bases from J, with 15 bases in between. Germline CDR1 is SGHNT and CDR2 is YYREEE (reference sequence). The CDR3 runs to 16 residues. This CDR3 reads CASSSWKGGVNTEAFF. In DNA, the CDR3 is TGTGCCAGCAGCTCTTGGAAGGGGGGGGTGAACACTGAAGCTTTCTTT.

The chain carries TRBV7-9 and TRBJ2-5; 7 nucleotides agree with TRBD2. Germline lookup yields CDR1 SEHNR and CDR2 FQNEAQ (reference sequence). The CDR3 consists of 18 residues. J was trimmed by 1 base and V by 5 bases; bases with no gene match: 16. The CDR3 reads CASSPGVASGDFQETQYF. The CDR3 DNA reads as TGTGCCAGCAGCCCGGGGGTGGCTAGCGGTGACTTCCAAGAGACCCAGTACTTC.

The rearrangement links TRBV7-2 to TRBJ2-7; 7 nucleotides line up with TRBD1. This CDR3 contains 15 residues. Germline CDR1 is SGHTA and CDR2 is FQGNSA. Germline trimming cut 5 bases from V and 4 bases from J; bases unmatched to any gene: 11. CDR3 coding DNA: TGTGCCAGCAGCCAGCGACAGGGTAGGGGGTACGAGCAGTACTTC. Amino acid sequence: CASSQRQGRGYEQYF.

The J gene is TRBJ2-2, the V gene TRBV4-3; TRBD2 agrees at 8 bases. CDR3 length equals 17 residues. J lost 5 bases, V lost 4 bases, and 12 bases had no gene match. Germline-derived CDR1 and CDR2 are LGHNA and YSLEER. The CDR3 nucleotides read TGCGCCAGCAGCCTGCACCTCGGGGGGGCTGGGACCGGGGAGCTGTTTTTT. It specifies CASSLHLGGAGTGELFF.

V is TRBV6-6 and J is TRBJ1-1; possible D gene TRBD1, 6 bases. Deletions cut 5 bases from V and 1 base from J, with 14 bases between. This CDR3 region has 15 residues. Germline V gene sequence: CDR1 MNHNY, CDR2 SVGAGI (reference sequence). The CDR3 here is CASSKSGQQNTEAFF. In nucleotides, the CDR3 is TGTGCCAGCAGTAAATCCGGACAGCAGAACACTGAAGCTTTCTTT.

The DNA of the CDR3 is TGCAGCGTTGGAAGTGTCATAGCGGGGGATTACGAGCAGTACTTC. Protein sequence: CSVGSVIAGDYEQYF. The chain couples TRBV29-1 to TRBJ2-7; 9 positions match TRBD2. This CDR3 has 15 amino acids. Germline V CDR1 and CDR2: SQVTM, ANQGSEA. Germline trimming cut 4 bases from V and 4 bases from J; bases unmatched to any gene: 11.